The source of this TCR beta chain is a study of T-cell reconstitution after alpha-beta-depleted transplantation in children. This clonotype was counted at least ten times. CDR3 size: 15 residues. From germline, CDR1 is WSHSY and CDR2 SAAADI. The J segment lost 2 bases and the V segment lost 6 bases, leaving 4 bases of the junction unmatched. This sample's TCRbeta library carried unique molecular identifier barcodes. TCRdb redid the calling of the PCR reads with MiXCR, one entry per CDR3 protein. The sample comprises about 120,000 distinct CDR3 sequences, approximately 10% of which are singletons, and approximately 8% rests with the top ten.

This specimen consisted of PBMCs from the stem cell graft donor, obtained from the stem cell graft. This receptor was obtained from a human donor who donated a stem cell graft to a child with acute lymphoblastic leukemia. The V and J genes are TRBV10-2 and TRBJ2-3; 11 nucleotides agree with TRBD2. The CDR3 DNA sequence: TGCGCCAGCAGGGGACTAGCGGAAAACACAGATACGCAGTATTTT. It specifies CASRGLAENTDTQYF.